Below are 20 T cell receptor beta chains sequenced from a single sample in a study of blood T cell repertoires in COVID-19. Assay used: immunoSEQ multiplex PCR; TCRdb lists only in-frame clones, some missing. The sample consists of hundreds of thousands of clones, around 87% of them appearing once. The sequencing sample was made of peripheral blood. Receptors were obtained from a human donor in a cohort sampled during active COVID-19.

This chain connects TRBV9 to TRBJ1-2, with 10 bases identical to TRBD1. The V gene's germline CDR1 is SGDLS and CDR2 YYNGEE. The CDR3 extends over 14 amino acids. Trimming cost V 5 bases and J 7 bases; bases outside gene matches: 8. Here the CDR3 DNA reads TGTGCCAGCAGGACAGGGGGCGGGAGTGGTGGCTACACCTTC. This sequence encodes CASRTGGGSGGYTF.

This clone was seen a handful of times. The V gene is TRBV3-1 (or the pseudogene TRBV3-2), the J gene TRBJ2-1; no clear D gene. The V and J ends lost 1 base and 6 bases respectively, with 13 bases between them. CDR3 length: 15 amino acids. CDR1 and CDR2 (germline): LGHDT, YNNKEL (reference sequence). CDR3 nucleotides: TGTGCCAGCAGCCAAGTCTACCTGCCCTCCAATGAGCAGTTCTTC. Translation: CASSQVYLPSNEQFF.

This clone appeared once. The chain uses TRBV7-9 and TRBJ1-6; D may be TRBD1 (5 bases). The CDR3 sequence is 16 residues long. CDR1 and CDR2 (germline): SEHNR, FQNEAQ (reference sequence). The V and J ends lost 3 bases and 0 bases respectively, with 9 bases between them. In nucleotides, the CDR3 is TGTGCCAGCAGCTTCAGACAGAGCTCCTATAATTCACCCCTCCACTTT. Protein product: CASSFRQSSYNSPLHF.

The genes are TRBV6-6 and TRBJ2-7, with 9 bases matching TRBD1. From germline, CDR1 is MNHNY and CDR2 SVGAGI (reference sequence). This CDR3 comprises 14 residues. Germline trimming cut 6 bases from V and 3 bases from J; bases unmatched to any gene: 6. This CDR3 is CASSPLGQGYEQYF. As DNA, the CDR3 is TGTGCCAGCAGCCCCTTGGGACAGGGCTACGAGCAGTACTTC.

The count of this clone is one. The genes are TRBV3-1 (or the pseudogene TRBV3-2) and TRBJ2-5; D perhaps matches TRBD1 (6 bases). The V end was cut by 4 bases, the J end by 4 bases, with 13 bases between. The V gene's germline CDR1 is LGHDT and CDR2 YNNKEL (reference sequence). The CDR3 length is 14 residues. The CDR3 coding sequence is TGTGCCAGCAGCCCAGGACAGCCGAGAGAGACCCAGTACTTC. Translated: CASSPGQPRETQYF.

The chain is built from TRBV21-1 and TRBJ2-7; the table gives TRBD1 as D, unverified against the DNA. TRBV21-1 is assigned pseudogene status. This CDR3 spans 15 amino acids. As DNA, the CDR3 is TGTGCCAGCAGCGAAGGTGGGACAGAGGGCTACGAGCAGTACTTC. Its translation is CASSEGGTEGYEQYF.

The rearrangement uses TRBV2 and TRBJ2-3; D is perhaps TRBD2 (6 bases). Trimming shortened V by 10 bases and J by 0 bases, and 14 bases separated the two germline ends. Germline loops: CDR1 SNHLY, CDR2 FYNNEI. This CDR3 spans 14 amino acids. CDR3 loop: CATQSGGSTDTQYF. The CDR3, as DNA: TGTGCCACTCAATCCGGGGGTAGCACAGATACGCAGTATTTT.

J is TRBJ1-1 and V is TRBV9; D perhaps matches TRBD1 (6 bases). Between the trimmed V and J ends, which lost 0 bases and 5 bases, there was a span of 11 bases. The CDR3 is 14 residues long. The germline V gene has CDR1 SGDLS and CDR2 YYNGEE. In DNA, the CDR3 is TGTGCCAGCAGCGTAGAAACCCAGGGGACTGAAGCTTTCTTT. It codes for CASSVETQGTEAFF. Together with reference TRBV9 and TRBJ1-1, the CDR3 gives the full variable domain: DSGVTQTPKHLITATGQRVTLRCSPRSGDLSVYWYQQSLDQGLQFLIQYYNGEERAKGNILERFSAQQFPDLHSELNLSSLELGDSALYFCASSVETQGTEAFFGQGTRLTVV.

The chain is built from TRBV3-1 (or the pseudogene TRBV3-2) and TRBJ2-3; 9 bases are a match to TRBD1. The CDR3 has 15 amino acids. The germline V gene encodes CDR1 LGHDT and CDR2 YNNKEL (reference sequence). The trim removed 4 bases at V and 4 bases at J, leaving 6 bases unmatched. The CDR3 loop is CASSRPGQGADTQYF. CDR3 in DNA: TGTGCCAGCAGCCGACCGGGACAGGGAGCAGATACGCAGTATTTT.

The chain couples TRBV6-5 to TRBJ2-7, with TRBD1 as a possible D gene (6 bases). V was clipped by 2 bases and J by 1 base, with 9 bases between them. Germline CDR1 is MNHEY and CDR2 is SVGAGI. The CDR3 totals 14 residues. In nucleotides, the CDR3 is TGTGCCAGCAGTTACGGGACAAGGTCCTACGAGCAGTACTTC. Protein product: CASSYGTRSYEQYF.

The V call is TRBV28, the J call TRBJ1-5; the D is unclear. This CDR3 has 13 residues. CDR1 and CDR2 from the germline V gene are MDHEN and SYDVKM. With 7 bases removed from V and 4 bases from J, the gap between germline ends came to 11 bases. CDR3 region: CASNPTQNQPQHF. The CDR3, as DNA: TGTGCCAGCAATCCAACCCAGAATCAGCCCCAGCATTTT.

The chain employs TRBV4-1 and TRBJ2-6; D remains unclear. The ends were cut back, 1 base at V and 0 bases at J, with 4 bases in the middle. CDR1 and CDR2 (germline): MGHRA, YSYEKL. The CDR3 length is 15 residues. CDR3 loop: CASSQVSSGANVLTF. Written as DNA, the CDR3 is TGCGCCAGCAGCCAAGTGAGCTCTGGGGCCAACGTCCTGACTTTC.

The chain has TRBV5-1 and TRBJ1-4; D may be TRBD1 (5 bases). The CDR3 consists of 14 residues. The germline V gene has CDR1 SGHRS and CDR2 YFSETQ. The ends were cut back, 0 bases at V and 8 bases at J, with 11 bases in the middle. CDR3 region: CASSLAGEREKLFF. CDR3 sequence (DNA): TGCGCCAGCAGCTTGGCGGGGGAACGGGAAAAACTGTTTTTT.

The chain carries TRBV30 and TRBJ2-3; 7 bases agree with TRBD2. With 0 bases clipped from V and 5 bases from J, the junction kept 2 bases outside the gene matches. In germline, CDR1 is GTSNPN, CDR2 SVGIG (reference sequence). The CDR3 runs to 13 residues. In DNA, the CDR3 is TGTGCCTGGAGTGTTGGGAGGGTAGATACGCAGTATTTT. The encoded protein is CAWSVGRVDTQYF.

A single count supports this clone. This chain links TRBV5-3 with TRBJ2-5, with TRBD2 identical over 10 bases. TRBV5-3 is an open reading frame whose function is uncertain. V was clipped by 4 bases and J by 1 base; unmatched bases: 16. The CDR3 extends over 19 amino acids. The CDR3 region has the DNA TGTGCCAGAAGCCGTTGGACAGGGTCTCGGACTAGCGGCCAAGAGACCCAGTACTTC. The encoded protein is CARSRWTGSRTSGQETQYF.

The chain has TRBV29-1 and TRBJ1-1, with unresolved D. With 3 bases removed from V and 1 base from J, the gap between germline ends came to 12 bases. This CDR3 comprises 14 residues. Germline-derived CDR1 and CDR2 are SQVTM and ANQGSEA. This CDR3 reads CSVELIVGNTEAFF. Written as DNA, the CDR3 is TGCAGCGTTGAGCTGATAGTTGGGAACACTGAAGCTTTCTTT. Complete variable domain (other parts from reference TRBV29-1 and TRBJ1-1): SAVISQKPSRDICQRGTSLTIQCQVDSQVTMMFWYRQQPGQSLTLIATANQGSEATYESGFVIDKFPISRPNLTFSTLTVSNMSPEDSSIYLCSVELIVGNTEAFFGQGTRLTVV.

This clone was detected a few times. This chain links TRBV5-4 with TRBJ2-3, with 12 positions matching TRBD2. Germline CDR1 reads SGHNT; CDR2 reads YYREEE (reference sequence). Unmatched junction bases numbered 11, after V lost 4 bases and J lost 2 bases. This CDR3 contains 18 residues. CDR3 bases: TGTGCCAGCAGCCTCGGTGGGTCTAGCGGGAGGGCCACAGATACGCAGTATTTT. Its protein product is CASSLGGSSGRATDTQYF.

The J gene is TRBJ2-3, the V gene TRBV7-6, with 9 bases matching TRBD2. The CDR3 is made up of 18 amino acids. CDR1 and CDR2 (germline): SGHVS, FNYEAQ. The V and J ends lost 1 base and 3 bases, in that order; junction bases with no gene match: 11. The CDR3 nucleotides are TGTGCCAGCAGCTTAGGGTTAGCGGGAGACCCCAGGACAGATACGCAGTATTTT. This encodes CASSLGLAGDPRTDTQYF.

The chain couples TRBV19 to TRBJ1-2; the D gene is possibly TRBD1 (6 bases). Germline V lookup: CDR1 LNHDA, CDR2 SQIVND (reference sequence). The CDR3 sequence is 14 residues long. With 7 bases removed from V and 4 bases from J, the gap between germline ends came to 16 bases. CDR3 amino acids: CASTAQGMGYGYTF. CDR3 coding DNA: TGTGCCAGTACCGCCCAGGGGATGGGCTATGGCTACACCTTC. Based on the CDR3 plus reference TRBV19 and TRBJ1-2, the full variable domain is DGGITQSPKYLFRKEGQNVTLSCEQNLNHDAMYWYRQDPGQGLRLIYYSQIVNDFQKGDIAEGYSVSREKKESFPLTVTSAQKNPTAFYLCASTAQGMGYGYTFGSGTRLTVV.

The V and J genes are TRBV7-3 and TRBJ2-1; 8 nucleotides line up with TRBD2. The germline CDR1 and CDR2 sequences are SGHTA and FQGTGA. The V gene end was trimmed by 5 bases and the J gene end by 7 bases; junction bases not matched to a gene: 10. The CDR3 covers 15 residues. CDR3 in amino acids: CASSLQSGGGNEQFF. The CDR3 DNA reads TGTGCCAGCAGCCTACAGAGCGGGGGTGGGAATGAGCAGTTCTTC.